This T cell receptor (beta chain) appears in the sequencing data of a study of metastatic and nonmetastatic thyroid tumors (dated by TCRdb to the early 2020s). Some background on the complete study: For patients with malignant and with benign thyroid disease, the researchers compared repertoires between peripheral blood samples and tumor or nodule tissue samples.

Trimming removed 6 bases from V and 2 bases from J; the gene matches leave 11 bases unexplained. CDR1 and CDR2, per the germline V gene, are SGHVS and FNYEAQ. CDR3 length: 17 amino acids, cysteine to phenylalanine. Left in the record is the CDR3 DNA by itself, 51 bases read in frame from the first base. What the authors observed across the whole study: TCR beta diversity was reported as significantly higher in malignant tumors than in benign nodules, in both blood and tumor samples.

This clone has ten or more counts. The clone's antigen remains unknown. No qualities accompany the bases; no much larger clone lies one base away. Distinct nucleotide sequences in the sample also encode this CDR3. Library preparation was by PCR. The instrument was an Illumina HiSeq 4000. High-throughput sequencing was used to profile the TCR beta-chain CDR3 region of every patient. As for the original processing: Drawing on CDR3 differences between clinicopathological groups, the researchers built a classifier meant to tell apart patients with distant-metastatic papillary thyroid cancer. Repertoire diversity was assessed with the Shannon index, and tumor-blood repertoire similarity with the Morisita-Horn index. The public reads were reanalyzed by TCRdb: fastp trimming at Q25, MiXCR alignment, in-frame beta chains only. The V and J calls here are based on TCRdb, not the publication. This sample holds about 9,000 clones; 14% to 15% were observed only once. The top ten clonotypes cover around 5.7% of the sample.

No treatment had been received by any patient before thyroid surgery. Using T-cell receptor beta sequencing, the researchers looked back retrospectively at clinical samples from patients, gathered between the early 2010s and the late 2010s. Input material: blood. The sequence is built from TRBV7-6 and TRBJ1-3; TRBD1 aligns with 9 central bases. The clonotype originates from a female donor with papillary thyroid cancer or a benign thyroid nodule (not recorded which). Some clones in this sample may be carry-over from other donors' samples. The CDR3 corresponds to CASRPTPGQGTGNTIYF. The DNA reads TGTGCCAGCAGACCCACACCGGGACAGGGCACTGGAAACACCATATATTTT.